This T cell receptor (beta chain) was identified during a study of cytomegalovirus exposure and HLA in healthy donors (dated by TCRdb to the late 2010s). Describing the broader study: In an earlier analysis of roughly 590 of the donors, about 270 Gb of sequence data and approximately 120 million unique TCR beta sequences from roughly 200 million T cells were reported. Donor age, sex, ethnicity and CMV serostatus were compiled alongside the repertoire data. Across approximately 400 genotyped donors of the cohort, an average of about 220,000 unique TCR beta nucleotide sequences per donor were sequenced, and around 19% of those sequences were non-productive. Genome-wide SNP genotypes for about 65% of the roughly 670 donors were used in a later genetic analysis, which treated that subset as a discovery cohort. In a later analysis, previously published TCR beta repertoires from 500 to 750 donors were re-analyzed and high-resolution HLA genotyping was added so that TCR occurrence patterns could be studied. Rather than using new phenotypic data, the later analysis identified candidate immune exposures from TCR beta sequences and from how often those sequences occurred across donors. Of the 300 to 400 genotyped donors, approximately 80% fell in the genetic ancestry cluster associated with self-reported Caucasian donors. An early release covering 500 to 750 HLA-typed donors comprised approximately 290 gigabases of sequencing data and around 85 million unique TCR sequences. Four to six DR-DQ haplotypes were handled as single units for association and clustering, since linkage in the cohort was strong. An earlier analysis of 587 of the donors used high-throughput TCR beta sequencing to judge whether each TCR beta V gene segment behaved as functional or pseudogenic. Both class I and class II loci were covered by HLA typing, at four-digit resolution. In addition to the first cohort of roughly 670 subjects, a separate validation cohort of approximately 130 different subjects was used. All discovery cohort repertoires had been generated on a single sequencing platform. The number of donors typed differed by locus, with roughly 629-640 for A, B, C, DRB1 and DQB1, roughly 520 for DQA1, approximately 570 for DPA1, and under 490 for DPB1. To predict cytomegalovirus infection status, the study brought together high-throughput TCR immunosequencing, statistical association of individual TCRs with disease status, and machine learning. The T cell repertoires of roughly 660 subjects were profiled by immunosequencing and related to cytomegalovirus serostatus. The study was designed to test whether signatures of past pathogen exposure could be identified by cataloging public T cell receptors.

CDR3 length: 13 amino acids, cysteine to phenylalanine. The retained sequence is limited to the CDR3, 39 bases, with the frame set at the first base. Ends trimmed: V by 7 bases, J by 5 bases; bases unmatched to a gene: 8. The germline V gene yields SGDLS for CDR1 and YYNGEE for CDR2. The method was the immunoSEQ multiplex PCR assay. For the multiplex PCR, a mixture combining 60 forward primers for TCR Vbeta segments and 13 reverse primers for TCR Jbeta segments was used. A multiplex PCR assay on genomic DNA amplified the CDR3 region of rearranged TCR beta genes. Amplified TCR beta libraries were sequenced as 87-base-pair reads on the Illumina HiSeq System. Per the original workflow: A later analysis tallied around 82 million unique TCR beta chains across the 666 repertoires, and approximately 12 million of those chains were shared by two or more donors. Raw reads were error-corrected and collapsed into unique sequences with a nearest-neighbor algorithm that merged closely related sequences to remove PCR and sequencing errors. CDR3 sequences were aligned to IMGT reference sequences to assign V, D and J gene segments. For a sequence to be retained, at least a six-nucleotide match to both a V gene segment and a J gene segment was required. A rearrangement counted as productive if the CDR3 had no stop codons and remained in frame with V and J, and every other rearrangement counted as non-productive. Following IMGT convention, CDR3 was defined as the stretch from the second conserved V-encoded cysteine up to the conserved J-encoded phenylalanine. The earlier analysis of about 530 of the donors excluded any sequence lacking an unambiguous match to a single V gene segment. In an earlier analysis of almost 600 of the donors, a V segment was called functional when productive rearrangements were above 56.7%, and segregating when the standard deviation between donors exceeded 5%. A statistical classification framework was developed to diagnose cytomegalovirus status using the catalog of TCR beta chain sequences. A later analysis assigned V and J genes by comparing TCR nucleotide sequences with IMGT/GENE-DB human TR gene sequences. Using the TCRdist pipeline, a later analysis assigned CDR3 sequences along with most-parsimonious VDJ recombination scenarios. In a later analysis, each TCR beta chain was defined by its CDR3 amino acid sequence together with its V-gene family, and reads without a unique V-gene family were excluded. In a later analysis, around 600 highly shared, low-generation-probability nucleotide sequences were removed to address suspected cross-contamination and a sequencing artifact. For each public chain, a later analysis derived a clonal expansion index from normalized ranks of inferred template counts within each repertoire. A later analysis computed generation probabilities with a VDJ recombination model fitted to out-of-frame rearrangements, and checked the results against IGoR. A later analysis scored TCR-TCR, TCR-HLA and TCR-CMV co-occurrence with hypergeometric tests, applying a repertoire-size bias correction to TCR pairs. False discovery rates were estimated in a later analysis by permuting HLA or CMV assignments 20 times. In a later analysis, co-occurring TCRs were grouped with DBSCAN, and TCRdist sequence similarity was added when clustering was performed within HLA-allele-positive subsets. Repertoires with fewer than 30,000 or more than 120,000 public chains were left out of co-occurrence clustering, as were roughly five repertoires with anomalous nucleotide sharing. Held by TCRdb, this immuneACCESS table contains in-frame sequences only and omits some clones. Under half of the omission traces to an unresolved V gene where checked; the cause of the rest is unknown. For V, J and clone size, that table is used; D and trimming come from the DNA. For this sample the table gives about 110,000 clones, of which around 85% were detected only once. Approximately 2.4% of the sample rests with the top ten.

What the research found in general, with its limitations: In a later analysis, 16,951 TCR beta sequences were associated with specific HLA alleles at a false discovery rate of 0.05. Because HLA typing was unavailable for some donors at each locus, only the typed subset was used in association tests. An earlier analysis of approximately 600 of the donors showed that most TCR beta V segments appeared in productive rearrangements either about 87% or about 30% of the time, which broadly matched IMGT annotations. A later genetic analysis associated a missense DCLRE1C variant with V-gene and J-gene trimming of TCR beta chains, and an independent cohort replicated the association. A few of the identified cytomegalovirus-associated TCR beta chains were confirmed in vitro to be specific for cytomegalovirus antigens. A later analysis reported that several top co-occurrence clusters appeared linked to parvovirus B19, influenza, CMV and Epstein-Barr virus. Across donors, most TCR sequences were observed very rarely, whereas some public TCRs were present in many individuals. According to a later genetic analysis, donors in an Asian-associated ancestry cluster had fewer N-insertions in productive TCRs than the roughly 700-donor mean. A later analysis found that most CMV-associated TCR beta chains appeared HLA-restricted, with HLA associations seemingly driven largely by CMV exposure. Roughly uniform sequencing depth across donors was assumed in presence/absence analyses, although this assumption may not hold. According to the authors, the approach could potentially be generalized to other disease states and immunological phenotypes. A total of around 150 TCR beta chains were listed by the study as associated with cytomegalovirus. A later analysis found that TCR association rates varied across HLA loci, with DRB1 alleles showing the most associated TCRs and HLA-C alleles the fewest. Some IMGT-functional V segments, including TRBV6-2 and TRBV6-3, could not be told apart with the 87-base-pair reads, so those segments were excluded. Because counts were too low, approximately 18 rarely observed V segments, including chromosome 9 orphons, were excluded from the earlier analysis of 587 of the donors. When HLA alleles, especially DR and DQ, strongly co-occurred, attributing TCR associations to individual alleles was difficult. A cluster of highly shared sequence variants was judged likely to be a technical artifact of the sequencing pipeline. A further reported finding was that TCR beta sequences accurately predicted the HLA-A and HLA-B alleles for most subjects in the first cohort. Linkage disequilibrium might explain the correlated functional status among segregating V segments, but an unknown experimental factor could not be ruled out. For the cohort, immune exposure information was limited to CMV serostatus. In this cohort, only TCR beta chains were sequenced, and detectable features were limited by the absence of alpha or paired-chain data. Compared with equally common non-associated chains, HLA-associated TCR beta chains in a later analysis were more clonally expanded and had lower generation probabilities. The classifier was reported to diagnose cytomegalovirus status with high specificity and sensitivity in both the original and validation cohorts.

Regarding this clone: It lacks a known antigen. The sample holds no much larger clone one base away, and base qualities are not on file.

The cohort consisted of 670 or so healthy bone marrow donors. Cohort members were all nominally healthy when sampled, although unrecorded immune exposures were likely present. The donor was CMV seronegative and was included in the group of a few hundred seronegative cohort members. A peripheral blood sample was provided by each donor, and peripheral blood mononuclear cells were used for TCR beta sequencing. Genomic DNA was extracted from the blood cell samples with the Qiagen DNeasy Blood Extraction Kit. This TCR came from a man aged 25 to 40 in good health and CMV-seronegative. Source material: PBMCs. The sequence links TRBV9 to TRBJ2-5, and 7 bases in between align with TRBD2. For the CDR3, the sequence is CASGLGLVETQYF. The sequence in DNA is TGTGCCAGCGGCCTTGGACTAGTGGAGACCCAGTACTTC.